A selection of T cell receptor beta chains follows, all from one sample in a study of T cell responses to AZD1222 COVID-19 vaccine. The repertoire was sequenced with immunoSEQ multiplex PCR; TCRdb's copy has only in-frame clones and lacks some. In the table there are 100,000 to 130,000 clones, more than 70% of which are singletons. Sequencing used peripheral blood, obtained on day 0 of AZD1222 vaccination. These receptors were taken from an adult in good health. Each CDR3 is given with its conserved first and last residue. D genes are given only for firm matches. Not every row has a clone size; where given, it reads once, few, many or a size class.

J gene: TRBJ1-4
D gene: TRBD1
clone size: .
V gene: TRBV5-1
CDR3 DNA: TGCGCCAGCAGCTTCTCACCGCTATCGACAGGGGGGGGTGAAAAACTGTTTTTT
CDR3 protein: CASSFSPLSTGGGEKLFF

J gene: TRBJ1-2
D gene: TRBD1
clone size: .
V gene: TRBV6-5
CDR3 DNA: TGTGCCAGCCTACGAACAGGGGAAGGAGGCTACACCTTC
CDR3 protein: CASLRTGEGGYTF

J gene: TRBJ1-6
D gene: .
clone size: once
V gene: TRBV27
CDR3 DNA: TGTGCCAGCAGTAACCTACAGGGTACGACCCTCCACTTT
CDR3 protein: CASSNLQGTTLHF

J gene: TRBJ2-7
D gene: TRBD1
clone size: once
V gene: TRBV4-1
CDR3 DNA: TGCGCCAGCAGCCAGGGACAGGGGGGAACCTACGAGCAGTACTTC
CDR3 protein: CASSQGQGGTYEQYF

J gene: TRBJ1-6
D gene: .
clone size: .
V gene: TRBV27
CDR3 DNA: TGTGCCAGCAGTTTACGCGGACTGGAGAATTCACCCCTCCACTTT
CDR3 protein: CASSLRGLENSPLHF

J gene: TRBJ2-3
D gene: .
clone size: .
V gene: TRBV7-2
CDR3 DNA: TGTGCCAGCAGTCTTCGCAAGGTTGCGGGATCTCACACTGGGGATACGCAGTATTTT
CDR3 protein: CASSLRKVAGSHTGDTQYF

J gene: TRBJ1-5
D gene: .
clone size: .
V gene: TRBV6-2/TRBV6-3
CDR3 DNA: TGTGCCAGCAGTTCTGGCGGGACTATCACTGGGCCCCAGCATTTT
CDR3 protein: CASSSGGTITGPQHF

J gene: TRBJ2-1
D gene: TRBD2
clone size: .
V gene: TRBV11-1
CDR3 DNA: TGTGCCAGCAGCGCCTCCGGGACTAGCGCCGTGGAGGAGCAGTTCTTC
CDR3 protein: CASSASGTSAVEEQFF

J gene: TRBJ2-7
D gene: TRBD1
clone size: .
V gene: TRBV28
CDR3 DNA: TGTGCCAGCAGCACAACAGGGGACGAGCAGTACTTC
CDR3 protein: CASSTTGDEQYF

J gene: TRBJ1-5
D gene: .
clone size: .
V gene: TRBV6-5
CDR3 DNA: TGTGCCAGCAGTAGGGAAGGACACAACAATCAGCCCCAGCATTTT
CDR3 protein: CASSREGHNNQPQHF

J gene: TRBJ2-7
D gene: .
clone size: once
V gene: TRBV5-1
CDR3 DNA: TGCGCCAGCCATCTCCGTCCCTACGAGCAGTACTTC
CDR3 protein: CASHLRPYEQYF

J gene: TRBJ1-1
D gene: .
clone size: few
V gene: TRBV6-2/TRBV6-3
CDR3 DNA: TGTGCCAGCAGTTATGTTGGGTCGGACACTGAAGCTTTCTTT
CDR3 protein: CASSYVGSDTEAFF

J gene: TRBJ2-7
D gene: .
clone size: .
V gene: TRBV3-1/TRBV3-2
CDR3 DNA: TGTGCCAGCAGCCAAGGGCAACCGGGACTCCGCTACGAGCAGTACTTC
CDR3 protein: CASSQGQPGLRYEQYF

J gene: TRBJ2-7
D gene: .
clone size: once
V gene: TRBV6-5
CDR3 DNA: TGTGCCAGCAGTTACTCGTTTAGTACCTACGAGCAGTACTTC
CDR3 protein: CASSYSFSTYEQYF